The 16 T cell receptor beta chains given below trace back to one sample, sequenced in a study of blood T cell repertoires in COVID-19. Assay used: immunoSEQ multiplex PCR; TCRdb lists only in-frame clones, some missing. The sample has some 140,000 clones, approximately 81% seen once; the top ten hold about 1.5%. Sequences were obtained from peripheral blood. These receptors originate from a man in his sixties with acute or convalescent COVID-19.

V is TRBV3-1 (or the pseudogene TRBV3-2) and J is TRBJ2-1, with 8 bases that match TRBD2. Germline assignment: CDR1 LGHDT and CDR2 YNNKEL (reference sequence). The CDR3 has 17 residues. Unmatched junction bases numbered 9, after V lost 4 bases and J lost 1 base. The CDR3 nucleotides are TGTGCCAGCAGCCTTGACTCAGCGGGGGCTTCCTACAATGAGCAGTTCTTC. The encoded protein is CASSLDSAGASYNEQFF.

This sequence joins TRBV29-1 and TRBJ1-2; 7 bases fit TRBD1. Germline assignment: CDR1 SQVTM and CDR2 ANQGSEA. V dropped 6 bases and J dropped 5; count of bases not matched to a gene: 6. CDR3 length: 12 residues. The CDR3 sequence: CSVGTDRYGYTF. CDR3 coding DNA: TGCAGCGTCGGGACAGATAGATATGGCTACACCTTC.

CDR3 sequence (DNA): TGCGCCAGCAGCACCGGGACTACCTCCCAAGAGACCCAGTACTTC. Translating gives CASSTGTTSQETQYF. The rearrangement uses TRBV5-1 and TRBJ2-5, with 7 bases fitting TRBD2. Germline lookup yields CDR1 SGHRS and CDR2 YFSETQ. V shed 4 bases, J shed 1 base, and the junction held 7 bases outside the gene matches. The CDR3 consists of 15 residues.

Only one count was recorded for this clone. The V and J genes are TRBV1 and TRBJ2-6; the D call in the table, TRBD2, was not verified against the DNA. TRBV1 is flagged as a pseudogene. CDR3 size: 16 residues. The CDR3 DNA reads TGCACCAGCAGCCAAGACTCGAGGTGTGGGGCCAACGTCCTGACTTTC. Its protein is CTSSQDSRCGANVLTF.

The genes are TRBV10-2 and TRBJ1-6; a weak D match, TRBD1 (5 bases). The ends were cut back, 9 bases at V and 7 bases at J, with 13 bases in the middle. CDR1 and CDR2 (germline): WSHSY, SAAADI. The CDR3 runs to 13 residues. The chain's CDR3 is CASAWQGNSPLHF. CDR3 in DNA: TGCGCCAGTGCGTGGCAGGGAAATTCACCCCTCCACTTT.

This chain connects TRBV5-1 to TRBJ1-2, with 8 bases matching TRBD1. Looked up from germline, CDR1 is SGHRS and CDR2 is YFSETQ. The V and J ends lost 4 bases and 6 bases, in that order; junction bases with no gene match: 5. This CDR3 is built from 13 residues. This chain's CDR3 is CASSPTGGNGYTF. CDR3 bases: TGCGCCAGCAGCCCTACAGGGGGGAATGGCTACACCTTC.

The rearrangement uses TRBV6-5 and TRBJ2-5; 7 bases fit TRBD2. Unmatched junction bases numbered 10, after V lost 7 bases and J lost 5 bases. CDR3 length: 14 amino acids. Germline loops: CDR1 MNHEY, CDR2 SVGAGI. The CDR3 DNA reads TGTGCCAGCAAGCTAGCGGCTGCGGCCGAGACCCAGTACTTC. It is translated as CASKLAAAAETQYF.

This clone has just one count. The CDR3 region is CASSPNLGARETQYF. CDR3 DNA: TGTGCCAGCAGCCCCAATCTAGGGGCACGGGAGACCCAGTACTTC. The chain carries TRBV7-3 and TRBJ2-5, with a tentative D call TRBD1 (5 bases). Per the germline V gene, CDR1 is SGHTA and CDR2 is FQGTGA. The CDR3 sequence is 15 residues long. V was cut by 5 bases and J by 5 bases, with 18 bases left in between. The whole variable domain, remainder taken from reference TRBV7-3 and TRBJ2-5, is GAGVSQTPSNKVTEKGKYVELRCDPISGHTALYWYRQSLGQGPEFLIYFQGTGAADDSGLPNDRFFAVRPEGSVSTLKIQRTERGDSAVYLCASSPNLGARETQYFGPGTRLLVL.

The genes are TRBV5-1 and TRBJ1-1; 7 nucleotides agree with TRBD1. V dropped 4 bases and J dropped 1; count of bases not matched to a gene: 1. Germline-derived CDR1 and CDR2 are SGHRS and YFSETQ. The CDR3 is 13 amino acids. Here the CDR3 DNA reads TGCGCCAGCAGCAGGGGGCCGAACACTGAAGCTTTCTTT. This sequence encodes CASSRGPNTEAFF.

The rearrangement uses TRBV29-1 and TRBJ2-3, with D possibly matching TRBD1 (5 bases). The CDR3 runs 13 residues. Trimming stripped 4 bases from V and 1 base from J, with 9 bases between. Germline assignment: CDR1 SQVTM and CDR2 ANQGSEA. This chain's CDR3 is CSVVEQGTDTQYF. CDR3 nucleotide sequence: TGCAGCGTTGTCGAACAGGGCACAGATACGCAGTATTTT.

The chain is built from TRBV6-5 and TRBJ1-6; 8 bases are a match to TRBD1. J gave up 10 bases and V 5 bases, and 10 bases lay outside the gene matches. The CDR3 contains 15 residues. Per the germline V gene, CDR1 is MNHEY and CDR2 is SVGAGI. The CDR3 bases are TGTGCCAGCAGTCCGAGCGGGACAGGTCGCTCACCCCTCCACTTT. Translating gives CASSPSGTGRSPLHF.

The chain has TRBV18 and TRBJ2-7; D uncertain. CDR1 and CDR2 from the germline V gene are KGHSH and LQKENI. V shed 2 bases and J shed 6 bases, with 11 bases lying between them. The CDR3 has 13 amino acids. The CDR3 DNA follows: TGTGCCAGCTCACCAGTTGGGCTCAGCGAGCAGTACTTC. This gives the protein CASSPVGLSEQYF.

The genes are TRBV23-1 and TRBJ1-3, with TRBD1 matching over 7 bases. TRBV23-1 is filed as an ORF, its function uncertain. The CDR3 contains 15 residues. The V gene end was trimmed by 3 bases and the J gene end by 8 bases; junction bases not matched to a gene: 10. The CDR3 DNA is TGCGCCAGCAGTCAGTTCCTGACAGGGATCCACACCATATATTTT. It codes for CASSQFLTGIHTIYF.

This chain uses TRBV6-4 with TRBJ1-4, with 7 bases identical to TRBD1. The J segment lost 7 bases and the V segment lost 3 bases, leaving 8 bases of the junction unmatched. The CDR3 has 15 residues. Germline assignment: CDR1 MRHNA and CDR2 SNTAGT. The CDR3: CASSESGTVGEKLFF. The CDR3 DNA sequence: TGTGCCAGCAGTGAATCCGGGACAGTAGGTGAAAAACTGTTTTTT.

This clone was counted only a few times. The chain combines TRBV3-1 (or the pseudogene TRBV3-2) with TRBJ1-2; TRBD1 aligns across 9 bases. V lost 4 bases and J lost 5; bases outside the gene matches: 11. Germline V CDR1 and CDR2: LGHDT, YNNKEL (reference sequence). The CDR3 spans 16 residues. The CDR3 DNA reads as TGTGCCAGCAGCCTATCTAGGACAGGGGTAAGGTATGGCTACACCTTC. Translating gives CASSLSRTGVRYGYTF.

This clone occurred a few times. The chain employs TRBV2 and TRBJ2-2; 8 bases are shared with TRBD2. CDR3 size: 16 residues. CDR1 and CDR2 from the germline V gene are SNHLY and FYNNEI. V lost 6 bases, J lost 8 bases, and 14 bases stayed unmatched. CDR3 amino acids: CASRGERTSRQGELFF. The CDR3 nucleotides are TGTGCCAGCAGGGGGGAACGGACTAGCAGGCAAGGGGAGCTGTTTTTT.